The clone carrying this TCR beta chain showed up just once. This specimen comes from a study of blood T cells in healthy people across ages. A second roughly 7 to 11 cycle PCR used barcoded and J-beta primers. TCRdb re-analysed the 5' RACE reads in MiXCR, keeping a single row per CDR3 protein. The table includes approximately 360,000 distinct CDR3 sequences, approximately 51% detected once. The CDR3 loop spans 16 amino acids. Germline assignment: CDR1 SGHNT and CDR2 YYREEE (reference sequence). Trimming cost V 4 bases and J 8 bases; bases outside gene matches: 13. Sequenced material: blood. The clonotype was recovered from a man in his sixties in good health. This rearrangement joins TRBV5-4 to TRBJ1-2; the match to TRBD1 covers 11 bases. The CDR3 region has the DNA TGTGCCAGCAGCACAAGGACAGGGGGCGATTCAGGGGGCTACACCTTC. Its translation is CASSTRTGGDSGGYTF. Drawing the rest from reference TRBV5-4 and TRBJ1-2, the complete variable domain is ETGVTQSPTHLIKTRGQQVTLRCSSQSGHNTVSWYQQALGQGPQFIFQYYREEENGRGNFPPRFSGLQFPNYSSELNVNALELDDSALYLCASSTRTGGDSGGYTFGSGTRLTVV.